This T cell receptor (beta chain) was sequenced for a study of cytomegalovirus exposure and HLA in healthy donors. About this clone: The antigen is unknown.

13 Jbeta primers and 60 Vbeta primers were used for the PCR. In the original workflow: There were about 88 million unique TCR beta chains by a later count, and some 11 million of them were shared. The data were produced by immunoSEQ multiplex PCR, yet TCRdb's version contains in-frame clones alone and is incomplete. The V and J calls and clone size were taken over from that table, and D and trimming were inferred from the DNA. The sample has around 150,000 clones, 60% to 80% seen once. Study-level findings and limits: The records held CMV serostatus as the only immune exposure information. A reported reduction in N-insertions relative to the roughly 610-donor mean was seen in an Asian-associated ancestry cluster in a later analysis. In an earlier analysis, about 87% or about 30%: the productive usage of most TCR beta V segments.

This CDR3 spans 12 amino acids. Trimming took 4 bases from V and 5 from J; bases not matched to a gene: 2. From germline, CDR1 is SGHNT and CDR2 YYREEE (reference sequence). The TCR was taken from a man aged 25 to 40 in good health and CMV-seronegative. This sequence joins TRBV5-4 and TRBJ1-1, with TRBD1 identical over 7 bases. The material sequenced was PBMCs. The CDR3 nucleotides read TGTGCCAGCAGCCTACAGGGGACTGAAGCTTTCTTT. Its protein is CASSLQGTEAFF.